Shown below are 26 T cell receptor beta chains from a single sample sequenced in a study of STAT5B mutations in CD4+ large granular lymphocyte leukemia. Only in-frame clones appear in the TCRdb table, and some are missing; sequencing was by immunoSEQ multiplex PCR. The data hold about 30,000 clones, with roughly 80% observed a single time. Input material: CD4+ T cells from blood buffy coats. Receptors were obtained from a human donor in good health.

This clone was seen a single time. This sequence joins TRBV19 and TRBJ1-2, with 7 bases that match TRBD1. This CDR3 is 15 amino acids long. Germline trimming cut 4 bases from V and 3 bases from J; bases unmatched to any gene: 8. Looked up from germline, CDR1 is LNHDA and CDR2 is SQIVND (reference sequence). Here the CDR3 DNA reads TGTGCCAGTAGTACCAACAGGGGATGGGACTATGGCTACACCTTC. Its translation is CASSTNRGWDYGYTF.

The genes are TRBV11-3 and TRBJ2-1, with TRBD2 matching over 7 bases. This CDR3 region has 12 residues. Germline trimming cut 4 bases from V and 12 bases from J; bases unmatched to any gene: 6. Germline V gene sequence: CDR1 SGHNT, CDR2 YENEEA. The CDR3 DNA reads TGTGCCAGCAGCTCCCGGGGGGAGGTGCAGTTCTTC. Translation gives CASSSRGEVQFF.

CDR3 sequence reads: CASSFVGDSGANVLTF. The CDR3 DNA reads TGTGCCAGCAGCTTTGTAGGGGACTCTGGGGCCAACGTCCTGACTTTC. V usage is TRBV12-1 and J usage is TRBJ2-6; TRBD1 is the table's D call, not checked against the DNA. TRBV12-1 is a listed pseudogene. The CDR3 length is 16 residues.

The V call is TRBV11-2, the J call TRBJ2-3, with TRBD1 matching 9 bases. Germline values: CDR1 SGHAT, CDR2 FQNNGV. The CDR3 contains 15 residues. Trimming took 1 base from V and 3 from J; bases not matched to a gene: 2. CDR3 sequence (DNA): TGTGCCAGCAGCTTAGGGACAGGGGTTACAGATACGCAGTATTTT. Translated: CASSLGTGVTDTQYF.

The CDR3 DNA reads as TGTGCCTGGTGGACAGGAGGCGAGCAGTACTTC. Translated, it gives CAWWTGGEQYF. This chain joins TRBV30 and TRBJ2-7, with TRBD1 identical over 7 bases. In germline, CDR1 is GTSNPN, CDR2 SVGIG (reference sequence). The CDR3 consists of 11 residues. The junction had 4 bases not matched to a gene; V was cut back by 5 bases and J by 6 bases.

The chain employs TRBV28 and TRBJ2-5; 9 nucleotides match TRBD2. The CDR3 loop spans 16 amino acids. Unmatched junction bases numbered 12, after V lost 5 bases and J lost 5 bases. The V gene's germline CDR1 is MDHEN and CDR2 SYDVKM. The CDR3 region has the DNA TGTGCCAGCAGTACTTCTAGCGGGGCCAAGCGGGAGACCCAGTACTTC. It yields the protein CASSTSSGAKRETQYF.

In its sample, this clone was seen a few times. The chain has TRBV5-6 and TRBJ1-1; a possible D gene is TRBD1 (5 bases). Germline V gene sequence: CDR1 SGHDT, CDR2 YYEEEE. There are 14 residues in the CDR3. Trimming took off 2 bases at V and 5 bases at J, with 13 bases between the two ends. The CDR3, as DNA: TGTGCCAGCAGCTTTAGGGGAGGTTGGACTGAAGCTTTCTTT. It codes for CASSFRGGWTEAFF.

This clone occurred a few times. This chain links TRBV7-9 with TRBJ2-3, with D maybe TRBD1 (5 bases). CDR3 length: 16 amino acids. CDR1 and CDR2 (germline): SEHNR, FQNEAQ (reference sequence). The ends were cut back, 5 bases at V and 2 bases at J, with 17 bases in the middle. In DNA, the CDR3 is TGTGCCAGCAGCCGCCCTGTGCTAGGGGTCACAGATACGCAGTATTTT. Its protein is CASSRPVLGVTDTQYF.

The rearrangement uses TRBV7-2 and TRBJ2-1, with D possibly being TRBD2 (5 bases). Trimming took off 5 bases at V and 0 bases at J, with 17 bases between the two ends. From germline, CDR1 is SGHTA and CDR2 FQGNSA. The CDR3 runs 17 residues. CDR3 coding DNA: TGTGCCAGCAGCCCATACCCCCGGGGTAGCTCCTACAATGAGCAGTTCTTC. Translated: CASSPYPRGSSYNEQFF.

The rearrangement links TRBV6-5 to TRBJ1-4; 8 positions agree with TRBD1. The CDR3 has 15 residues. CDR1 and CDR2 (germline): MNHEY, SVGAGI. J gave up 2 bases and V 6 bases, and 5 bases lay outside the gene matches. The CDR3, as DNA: TGTGCCAGCAGCCTATGGACAGGGACTAATGAAAAACTGTTTTTT. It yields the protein CASSLWTGTNEKLFF.

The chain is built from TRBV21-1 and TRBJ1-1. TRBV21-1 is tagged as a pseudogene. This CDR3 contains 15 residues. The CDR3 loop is CANSLTGPPSAEAFF. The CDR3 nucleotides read TGTGCCAACTCATTAACGGGCCCGCCGTCAGCTGAAGCTTTCTTT.

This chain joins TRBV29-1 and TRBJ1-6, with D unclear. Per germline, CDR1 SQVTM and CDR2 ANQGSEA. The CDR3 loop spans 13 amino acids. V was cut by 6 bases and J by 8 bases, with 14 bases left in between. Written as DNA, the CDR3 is TGCAGCGTCATCCAACATCCTGATTCACCCCTCCACTTT. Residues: CSVIQHPDSPLHF.

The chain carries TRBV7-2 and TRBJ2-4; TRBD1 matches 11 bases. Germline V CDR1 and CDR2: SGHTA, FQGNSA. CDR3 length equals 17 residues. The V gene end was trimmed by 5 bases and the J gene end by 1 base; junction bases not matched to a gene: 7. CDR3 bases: TGTGCCAGCAGCCCGAGGACAGGGGGCTTGGCCAAAAACATTCAGTACTTC. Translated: CASSPRTGGLAKNIQYF. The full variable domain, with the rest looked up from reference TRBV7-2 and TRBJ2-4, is GAGVSQSPSNKVTEKGKDVELRCDPISGHTALYWYRQSLGQGLEFLIYFQGNSAPDKSGLPSDRFSAERTGGSVSTLTIQRTQQEDSAVYLCASSPRTGGLAKNIQYFGAGTRLSVL.

In DNA, the CDR3 is TGCGCCAGCAGGAAGGGGGCAATGGACACTGAAGCTTTCTTT. It yields the protein CASRKGAMDTEAFF. This rearrangement joins TRBV5-1 to TRBJ1-1, with 7 bases identical to TRBD1. Germline V gene sequence: CDR1 SGHRS, CDR2 YFSETQ. The V segment lost 5 bases and the J segment 3 bases; nucleotides outside the gene matches: 7. The CDR3 runs to 14 residues. The whole variable domain, remainder taken from reference TRBV5-1 and TRBJ1-1, is KAGVTQTPRYLIKTRGQQVTLSCSPISGHRSVSWYQQTPGQGLQFLFEYFSETQRNKGNFPGRFSGRQFSNSRSEMNVSTLELGDSALYLCASRKGAMDTEAFFGQGTRLTVV.

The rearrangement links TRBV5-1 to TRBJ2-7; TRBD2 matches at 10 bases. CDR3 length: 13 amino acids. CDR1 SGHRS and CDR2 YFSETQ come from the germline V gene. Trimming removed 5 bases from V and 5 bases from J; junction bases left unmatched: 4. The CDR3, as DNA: TGCGCCAGCAGACTAGCGGGATACAACGAGCAGTACTTC. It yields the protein CASRLAGYNEQYF.

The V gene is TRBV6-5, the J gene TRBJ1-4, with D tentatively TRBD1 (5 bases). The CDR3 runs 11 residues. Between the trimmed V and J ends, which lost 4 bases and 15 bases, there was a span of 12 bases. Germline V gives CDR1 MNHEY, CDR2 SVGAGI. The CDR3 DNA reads TGTGCCAGCAGTTTGGACATCCTTATGTTTTTT. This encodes CASSLDILMFF.

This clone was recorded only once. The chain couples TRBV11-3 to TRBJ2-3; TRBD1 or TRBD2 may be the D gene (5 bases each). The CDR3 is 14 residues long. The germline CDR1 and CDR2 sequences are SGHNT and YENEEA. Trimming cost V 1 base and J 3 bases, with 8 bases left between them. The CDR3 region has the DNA TGTGCCAGCAGCTTAGGGTGGGGGACAGATACGCAGTATTTT. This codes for CASSLGWGTDTQYF.

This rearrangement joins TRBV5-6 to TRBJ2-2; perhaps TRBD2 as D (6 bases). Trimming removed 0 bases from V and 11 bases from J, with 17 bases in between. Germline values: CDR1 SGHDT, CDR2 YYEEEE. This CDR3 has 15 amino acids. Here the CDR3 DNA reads TGTGCCAGCAGCTTGGATGTAGGGAGGATCGGAGAGCTGTTTTTT. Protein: CASSLDVGRIGELFF.

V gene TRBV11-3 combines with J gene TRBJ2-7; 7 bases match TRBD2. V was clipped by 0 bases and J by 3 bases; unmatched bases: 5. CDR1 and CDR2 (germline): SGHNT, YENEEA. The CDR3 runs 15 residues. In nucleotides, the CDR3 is TGTGCCAGCAGCTTAGAGGTGGGAGGGCTCTACGAGCAGTACTTC. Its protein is CASSLEVGGLYEQYF.

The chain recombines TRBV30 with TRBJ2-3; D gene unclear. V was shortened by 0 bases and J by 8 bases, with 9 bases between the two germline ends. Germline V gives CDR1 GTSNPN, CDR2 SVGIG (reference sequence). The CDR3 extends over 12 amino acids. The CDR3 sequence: CAWSVPRGTQYF. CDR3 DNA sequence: TGTGCCTGGAGTGTACCGCGAGGTACGCAGTATTTT.

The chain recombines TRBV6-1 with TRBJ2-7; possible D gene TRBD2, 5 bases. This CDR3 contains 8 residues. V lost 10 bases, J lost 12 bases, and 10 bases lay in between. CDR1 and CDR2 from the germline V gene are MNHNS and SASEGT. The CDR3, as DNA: TGTGCCACCCACCGGGGGTACTTC. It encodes CATHRGYF.

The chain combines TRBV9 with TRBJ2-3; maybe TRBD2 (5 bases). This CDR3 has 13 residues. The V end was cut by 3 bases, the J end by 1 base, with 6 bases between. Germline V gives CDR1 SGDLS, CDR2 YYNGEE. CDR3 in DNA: TGTGCCAGCAGCGGGCGGGGCACAGATACGCAGTATTTT. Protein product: CASSGRGTDTQYF.

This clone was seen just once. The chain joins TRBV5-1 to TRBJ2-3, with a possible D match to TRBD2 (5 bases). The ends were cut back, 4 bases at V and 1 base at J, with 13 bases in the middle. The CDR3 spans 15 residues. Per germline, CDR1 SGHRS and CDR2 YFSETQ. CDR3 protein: CASSQGGPRTDTQYF. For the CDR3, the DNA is TGCGCCAGCAGCCAAGGAGGCCCCCGCACAGATACGCAGTATTTT.

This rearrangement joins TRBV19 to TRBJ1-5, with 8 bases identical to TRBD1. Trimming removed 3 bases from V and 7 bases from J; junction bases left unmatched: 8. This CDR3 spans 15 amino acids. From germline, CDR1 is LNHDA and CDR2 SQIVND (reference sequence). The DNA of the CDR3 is TGTGCCAGTAGTATCGGCTCGGCAGGGGGCCAGCCCCAGCATTTT. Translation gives CASSIGSAGGQPQHF.

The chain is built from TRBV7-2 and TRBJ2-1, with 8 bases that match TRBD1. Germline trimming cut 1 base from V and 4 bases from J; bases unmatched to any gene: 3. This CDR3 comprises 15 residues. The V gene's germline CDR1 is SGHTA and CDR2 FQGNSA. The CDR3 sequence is CASSLGTGPYNEQFF. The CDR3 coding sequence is TGTGCCAGCAGCTTAGGGACAGGGCCTTACAATGAGCAGTTCTTC.

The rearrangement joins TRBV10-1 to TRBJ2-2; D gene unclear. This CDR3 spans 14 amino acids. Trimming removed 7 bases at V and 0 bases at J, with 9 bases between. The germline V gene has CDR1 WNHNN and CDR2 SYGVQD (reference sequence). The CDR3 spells CASTASSNTGELFF. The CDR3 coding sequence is TGCGCCAGCACAGCGTCTTCGAACACCGGGGAGCTGTTTTTT.